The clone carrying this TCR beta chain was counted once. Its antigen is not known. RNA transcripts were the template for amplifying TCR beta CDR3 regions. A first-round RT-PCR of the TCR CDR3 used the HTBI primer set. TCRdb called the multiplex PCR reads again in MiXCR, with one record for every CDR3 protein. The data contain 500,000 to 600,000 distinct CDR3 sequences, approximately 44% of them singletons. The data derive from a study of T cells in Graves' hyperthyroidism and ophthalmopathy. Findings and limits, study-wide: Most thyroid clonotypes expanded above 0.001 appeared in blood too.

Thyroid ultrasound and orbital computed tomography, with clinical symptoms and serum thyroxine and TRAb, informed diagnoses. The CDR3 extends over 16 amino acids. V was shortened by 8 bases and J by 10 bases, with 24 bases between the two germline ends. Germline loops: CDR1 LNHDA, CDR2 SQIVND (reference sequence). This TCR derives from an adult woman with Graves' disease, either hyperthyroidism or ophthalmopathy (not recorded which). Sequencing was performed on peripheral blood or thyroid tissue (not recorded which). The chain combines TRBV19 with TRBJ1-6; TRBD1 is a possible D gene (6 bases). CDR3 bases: TGTGCCAGTCACCGCCGCCCAGGGGCCTTCGGGTCACCCCTCCACTTT. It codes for CASHRRPGAFGSPLHF.